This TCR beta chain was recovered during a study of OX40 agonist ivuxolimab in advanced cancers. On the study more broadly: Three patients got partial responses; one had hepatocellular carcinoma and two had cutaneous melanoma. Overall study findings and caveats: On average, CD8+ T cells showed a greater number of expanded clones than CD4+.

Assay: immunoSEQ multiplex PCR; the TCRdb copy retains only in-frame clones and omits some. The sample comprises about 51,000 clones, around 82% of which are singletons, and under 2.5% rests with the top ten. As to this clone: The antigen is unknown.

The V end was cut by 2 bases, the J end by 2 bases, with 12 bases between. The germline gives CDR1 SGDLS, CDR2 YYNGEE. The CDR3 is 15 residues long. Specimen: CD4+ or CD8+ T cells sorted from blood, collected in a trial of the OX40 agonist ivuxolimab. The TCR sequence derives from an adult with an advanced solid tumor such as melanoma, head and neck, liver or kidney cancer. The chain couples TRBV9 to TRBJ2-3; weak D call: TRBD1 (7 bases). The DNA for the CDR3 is TGTGCCAGCAGCGTTCCAGGGGGGAACACAGATACGCAGTATTTT. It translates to CASSVPGGNTDTQYF.